This T cell receptor (beta chain) was sequenced for a study of shared clonotypes between healthy human individuals. Study information: There were three CD4 naive, three CD4 memory, two CD8 naive and one CD8 memory plates per donor. Findings and limits, study-wide: Clonotype sharing across donors was expected to vary with sequencing depth.

It was across several immunoSEQ plates that each subset's genomic DNA was evenly split. In the original analysis: ImmunoSEQ output held junction-only sequences without quality scores, so filtering differed. The table came from immunoSEQ multiplex PCR; TCRdb's copy has only in-frame clones and leaves some out. V, J and clone size were drawn from that table, and D and trimming were deduced from the DNA. The data contain a few hundred thousand clones, around two thirds of them singletons. Trimming pared 10 bases from V and 0 bases from J, leaving 10 bases between. The CDR3 consists of 13 residues. Looked up from germline, CDR1 is MNHEY and CDR2 is SMNVEV (reference sequence). Regarding this clone: No antigen is known for it.

V usage is TRBV27 and J usage is TRBJ1-3; D is unresolved. The sequenced sample was memory CD4+ T cells sorted from blood. The subset is: CD45RA-negative fraction. This clonotype was obtained from a man aged 30 to 45 in good health. The CDR3 sequence is CAIPLISGNTIYF. CDR3 nucleotide sequence: TGTGCCATCCCGCTAATCTCTGGAAACACCATATATTTT.